These 26 T cell receptor beta chains were sequenced from one sample in a study of blood T cell repertoires in COVID-19. Clones were read by immunoSEQ multiplex PCR, and TCRdb kept only the in-frame ones, dropping some. The profile covers about 190,000 clones, with about 77% appearing a single time and 2.5% to 3.5% taken by the ten largest. Sequencing was performed on peripheral blood. These receptors were obtained from a woman older than 75 with active or convalescent COVID-19.

The rearrangement joins TRBV6-2 or TRBV6-3 to TRBJ2-7, with D possibly being TRBD1 (6 bases). This CDR3 comprises 15 residues. The germline CDR1 and CDR2 sequences are MNHEY and SVGEGT. Trimming pared 5 bases from V and 3 bases from J, leaving 17 bases between. This CDR3 is CASSRAGVKDYEQYF. The CDR3 bases are TGTGCCAGCAGTCGGGCAGGGGTTAAAGACTACGAGCAGTACTTC.

The sample holds many counts of this clone. The V call is TRBV11-2, the J call TRBJ1-1; D unclear. The germline V and J ends were trimmed by 3 bases and 1 base, with 3 bases remaining between them. CDR3 length: 12 residues. Germline V gene lookup returns CDR1 SGHAT and CDR2 FQNNGV. CDR3 nucleotide sequence: TGTGCCAGCAGCTTCGGGAACACTGAAGCTTTCTTT. Its translation: CASSFGNTEAFF.

The genes are TRBV6-5 and TRBJ1-2; possibly TRBD1 for D (5 bases). V lost 5 bases to trimming and J lost 3 bases, with 13 bases between them. The CDR3 covers 14 residues. CDR1 is MNHEY and CDR2 is SVGAGI in the germline V gene. CDR3 residues: CASSRHTGDYGYTF. CDR3 nucleotides: TGTGCCAGCAGTCGTCACACAGGCGACTATGGCTACACCTTC.

The V gene is TRBV7-2, the J gene TRBJ1-2; D might be TRBD1 (5 bases). CDR3 length: 15 amino acids. The germline V gene encodes CDR1 SGHTA and CDR2 FQGNSA. Trimming left V 2 bases short and J 2 bases short, with 12 bases between. The CDR3: CASSLLGGGNYGYTF. As DNA, the CDR3 is TGTGCCAGCAGCTTATTGGGGGGTGGGAACTATGGCTACACCTTC.

The genes are TRBV5-4 and TRBJ1-1; D perhaps matches TRBD1 (6 bases). With 0 bases removed from V and 1 base from J, the gap between germline ends came to 7 bases. The length of the CDR3 is 14 residues. Germline V gives CDR1 SGHNT, CDR2 YYREEE (reference sequence). The CDR3 spells CASSLGGGNTEAFF. The CDR3 DNA is TGTGCCAGCAGCTTGGGAGGGGGGAACACTGAAGCTTTCTTT.

This sequence joins TRBV28 and TRBJ2-5, with TRBD1 identical over 9 bases. Trimming removed 6 bases from V and 4 bases from J; junction bases left unmatched: 9. Germline-derived CDR1 and CDR2 are MDHEN and SYDVKM. The CDR3 is 15 residues long. CDR3 amino acids: CASRPPGTGRETQYF. CDR3 nucleotide sequence: TGTGCCAGCAGACCACCCGGGACAGGGCGAGAGACCCAGTACTTC.

The V gene is TRBV5-1, the J gene TRBJ1-5; D call uncertain. V was trimmed by 2 bases and J by 1 base, leaving 10 bases between them. The CDR3 totals 15 residues. Germline loops: CDR1 SGHRS, CDR2 YFSETQ. DNA of the CDR3: TGCGCCAGCAGCTTCGCGGGTGGCAGCAATCAGCCCCAGCATTTT. Translation: CASSFAGGSNQPQHF.

V is TRBV10-1 and J is TRBJ2-2, with D uncertain. V was pared by 6 bases and J by 4 bases, with 12 bases between. The V gene's germline CDR1 is WNHNN and CDR2 SYGVQD (reference sequence). This CDR3 is built from 14 residues. The CDR3 nucleotides read TGCGCCAGCAGGTTAATGTCGGGCACCGGGGAGCTGTTTTTT. Its translation: CASRLMSGTGELFF.

Worth noting for this clone: At the DNA level, this CDR3 is encoded by other sequences in the same sample as well. The rearrangement uses TRBV2 and TRBJ2-3; TRBD2 is a possible D gene (6 bases). Germline V gene sequence: CDR1 SNHLY, CDR2 FYNNEI. This CDR3 has 14 residues. V lost 3 bases and J 1 base, leaving 8 bases between the germline ends. CDR3 in DNA: TGTGCCAGCAGTGACAGGGAGGGCACAGATACGCAGTATTTT. It codes for CASSDREGTDTQYF. Complete variable domain (other parts from reference TRBV2 and TRBJ2-3): EPEVTQTPSHQVTQMGQEVILRCVPISNHLYFYWYRQILGQKVEFLVSFYNNEISEKSEIFDDQFSVERPDGSNFTLKIRSTKLEDSAMYFCASSDREGTDTQYFGPGTRLTVL.

This rearrangement joins TRBV18 to TRBJ2-1; a weak D match, TRBD2 (5 bases). Germline V lookup: CDR1 KGHSH, CDR2 LQKENI. Trimming took 3 bases from V and 5 from J, leaving 11 bases between them. This CDR3 comprises 14 residues. CDR3 region: CASSPREGNNEQFF. CDR3 DNA sequence: TGTGCCAGCTCACCTCGCGAGGGAAACAATGAGCAGTTCTTC.

V usage is TRBV5-8 and J usage is TRBJ1-1, with 8 bases that match TRBD1. This CDR3 has 13 amino acids. The V gene's germline CDR1 is SGHTS and CDR2 YDEGEE. Trimming cost V 4 bases and J 4 bases; bases outside gene matches: 3. The CDR3 loop is CASSRTGITEAFF. In nucleotides, the CDR3 is TGTGCCAGCAGCCGGACAGGGATCACTGAAGCTTTCTTT.

The J gene is TRBJ2-3, the V gene TRBV4-3; D might be TRBD2 (6 bases). The CDR3 extends over 15 amino acids. Trimming pared 2 bases from V and 0 bases from J, leaving 9 bases between. Germline CDR1 reads LGHNA; CDR2 reads YSLEER. The CDR3 DNA is TGCGCCAGCAGCCAAAGCGGGTCCAGCACAGATACGCAGTATTTT. It translates to CASSQSGSSTDTQYF.

The chain uses TRBV20-1 and TRBJ2-2; 7 bases match TRBD1. Germline-derived CDR1 and CDR2 are DFQATT and SNEGSKA (reference sequence). This CDR3 comprises 16 residues. J lost 7 bases, V lost 3 bases, and 14 bases had no gene match. The CDR3: CSASSPDREVFGELFF. The CDR3 nucleotides read TGCAGTGCTAGTAGTCCCGACAGGGAAGTTTTCGGGGAGCTGTTTTTT.

This clone was observed once. This rearrangement joins TRBV4-2 to TRBJ2-3, with D tentatively TRBD2 (5 bases). The CDR3 contains 15 residues. Per the germline V gene, CDR1 is LGHNA and CDR2 is YNFKEQ. The V gene lost 0 bases and the J gene lost 0 bases, with 7 bases spanning the gap. CDR3 sequence reads: CASSQERASTDTQYF. The CDR3 DNA follows: TGTGCCAGCAGCCAAGAGAGGGCTAGCACAGATACGCAGTATTTT.

This clone was seen ten or more times. In nucleotides, the CDR3 is TGTGCCAGTAGTATCTCGTACAGGGATACCTCGGGCTACACCTTC. It is translated as CASSISYRDTSGYTF. The rearrangement uses TRBV19 and TRBJ1-2; D might be TRBD1 (6 bases). The CDR3 length is 15 residues. V lost 3 bases and J lost 8, with 19 bases in between. Germline CDR1 reads LNHDA; CDR2 reads SQIVND (reference sequence).

This chain's CDR3 is CASSDIYRVRVGYTF. The CDR3, as DNA: TGTGCCAGCAGTGATATTTACAGGGTAAGAGTTGGCTACACCTTC. This rearrangement joins TRBV6-1 to TRBJ1-2; weak D call: TRBD1 (6 bases). The CDR3 has 15 residues. V was shortened by 3 bases and J by 7 bases, with 18 bases between the two germline ends. Germline CDR1 is MNHNS and CDR2 is SASEGT.

The genes are TRBV6-5 and TRBJ1-1, with D possibly matching TRBD1 (6 bases). The CDR3 sequence is 15 residues long. The V gene's germline CDR1 is MNHEY and CDR2 SVGAGI. V gave up 6 bases and J gave up 2 bases, with 16 bases separating them. CDR3 residues: CASRVHDGTNTEAFF. The CDR3 DNA reads as TGTGCCAGCAGAGTACACGACGGGACAAACACTGAAGCTTTCTTT.

This clone has only a few counts. This chain connects TRBV2 to TRBJ2-7; a weak D match, TRBD1 (5 bases). Trimming removed 2 bases from V and 2 bases from J, with 10 bases in between. CDR1 is SNHLY, CDR2 FYNNEI, per germline. The CDR3 runs to 14 residues. The CDR3 DNA follows: TGTGCCAGCAGTGAACCCCAGGGCCCCTACGAGCAGTACTTC. Encoded protein: CASSEPQGPYEQYF.

The chain couples TRBV30 to TRBJ1-1; a weak D match, TRBD1 (6 bases). The CDR3 loop spans 15 amino acids. CDR1 is GTSNPN, CDR2 SVGIG, per germline (reference sequence). The V gene lost 3 bases and the J gene lost 0 bases, with 14 bases spanning the gap. CDR3 sequence (DNA): TGTGCCTGGAGCCAAGGACAGATAATGAACACTGAAGCTTTCTTT. This codes for CAWSQGQIMNTEAFF.

In this sample, this clone is medium-sized. The rearrangement uses TRBV12-3 or TRBV12-4 and TRBJ2-7; D is possibly TRBD2 (5 bases). This CDR3 has 13 residues. Trimming shortened V by 3 bases and J by 3 bases, and 9 bases separated the two germline ends. CDR3 DNA sequence: TGTGCCAGCAGTTTGGGAGCTAACTACGAGCAGTACTTC. Residues: CASSLGANYEQYF.

V gene TRBV10-2 combines with J gene TRBJ1-2, with 8 positions matching TRBD1. Germline lookup yields CDR1 WSHSY and CDR2 SAAADI. Losses at the gene ends were 2 bases for V and 6 bases for J; bases not matched to a gene: 5. The CDR3 has 14 amino acids. DNA for the CDR3: TGCGCCAGCAGTGAGGCAGGGGGCGCAGATGGCTACACCTTC. As protein: CASSEAGGADGYTF.

V gene TRBV24-1 combines with J gene TRBJ1-5; 9 positions match TRBD1. The CDR3 spans 16 residues. Unmatched junction bases numbered 7, after V lost 4 bases and J lost 4 bases. Per germline, CDR1 KGHDR and CDR2 SFDVKD. CDR3 coding DNA: TGTGCCACCAGTGACCCAAGGACAGGGGCTAATCAGCCCCAGCATTTT. Protein sequence: CATSDPRTGANQPQHF.

This chain connects TRBV25-1 to TRBJ1-2; 7 bases are a match to TRBD1. This CDR3 has 15 amino acids. Germline CDR1 reads MGHDK; CDR2 reads SYGVNS. V dropped 4 bases and J dropped 0; count of bases not matched to a gene: 5. The CDR3 reads CASSAHRGANYGYTF. DNA for the CDR3: TGTGCCAGCAGTGCACACAGGGGCGCTAACTATGGCTACACCTTC.

The gene calls are TRBV9 and TRBJ1-1; perhaps TRBD1 as D (6 bases). CDR1 and CDR2 (germline): SGDLS, YYNGEE. V lost 3 bases and J 7 bases, leaving 16 bases between the germline ends. There are 14 residues in the CDR3. The CDR3 reads CASSALNRESEAFF. The CDR3 nucleotides are TGTGCCAGCAGCGCGTTAAACAGGGAAAGTGAAGCTTTCTTT.

The chain combines TRBV28 with TRBJ2-7; possible D gene TRBD1, 6 bases. V lost 4 bases to trimming and J lost 2 bases, with 12 bases between them. CDR1 and CDR2 from the germline V gene are MDHEN and SYDVKM. CDR3 length: 14 residues. CDR3 amino acids: CASSYQGDTYEQYF. DNA of the CDR3: TGTGCCAGCAGTTACCAAGGGGACACCTACGAGCAGTACTTC.

This sequence joins TRBV12-3 or TRBV12-4 and TRBJ1-2; no clear D gene. This CDR3 contains 13 residues. Trimming removed 1 base from V and 8 bases from J, with 11 bases in between. CDR3 in amino acids: CASSLGRLRGYTF. CDR3 bases: TGTGCCAGCAGTTTAGGACGCCTGCGGGGCTACACCTTC.